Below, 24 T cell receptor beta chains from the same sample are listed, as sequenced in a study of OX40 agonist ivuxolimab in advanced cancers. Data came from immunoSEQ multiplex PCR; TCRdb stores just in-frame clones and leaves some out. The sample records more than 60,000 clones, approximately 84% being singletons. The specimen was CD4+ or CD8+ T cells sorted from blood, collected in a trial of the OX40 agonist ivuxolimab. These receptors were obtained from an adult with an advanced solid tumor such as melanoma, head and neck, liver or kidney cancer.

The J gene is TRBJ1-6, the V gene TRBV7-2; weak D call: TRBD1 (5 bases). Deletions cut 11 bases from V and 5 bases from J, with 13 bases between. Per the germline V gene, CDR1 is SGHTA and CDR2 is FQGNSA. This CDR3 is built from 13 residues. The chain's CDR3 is CASGDDHNSPLHF. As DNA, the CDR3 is TGTGCCTCGGGGGACGACCATAATTCACCCCTCCACTTT.

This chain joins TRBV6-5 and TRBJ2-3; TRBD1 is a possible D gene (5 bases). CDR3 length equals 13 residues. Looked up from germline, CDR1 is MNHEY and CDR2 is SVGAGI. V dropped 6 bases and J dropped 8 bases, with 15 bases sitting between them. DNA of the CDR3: TGTGCCAGCAGCGCGCCAGGGTCGCCTACGCAGTATTTT. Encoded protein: CASSAPGSPTQYF.

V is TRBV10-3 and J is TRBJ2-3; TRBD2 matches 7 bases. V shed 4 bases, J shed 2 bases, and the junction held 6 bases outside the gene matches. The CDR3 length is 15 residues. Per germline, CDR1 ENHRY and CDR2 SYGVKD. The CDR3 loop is CAISVGRGFTDTQYF. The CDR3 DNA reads TGTGCCATCAGTGTCGGGCGGGGGTTCACAGATACGCAGTATTTT.

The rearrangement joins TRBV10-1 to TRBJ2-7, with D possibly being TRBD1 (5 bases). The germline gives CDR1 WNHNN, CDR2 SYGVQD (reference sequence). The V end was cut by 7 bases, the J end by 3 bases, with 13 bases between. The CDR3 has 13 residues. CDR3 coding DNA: TGCGCCAGCAATACGACAGACCACTACGAGCAGTACTTC. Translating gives CASNTTDHYEQYF.

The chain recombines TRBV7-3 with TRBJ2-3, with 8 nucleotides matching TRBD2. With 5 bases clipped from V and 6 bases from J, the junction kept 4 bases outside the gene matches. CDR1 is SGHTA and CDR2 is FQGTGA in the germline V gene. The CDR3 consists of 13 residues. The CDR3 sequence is CASSRLARDTQYF. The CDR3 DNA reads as TGTGCCAGCAGCAGACTAGCGCGGGATACGCAGTATTTT.

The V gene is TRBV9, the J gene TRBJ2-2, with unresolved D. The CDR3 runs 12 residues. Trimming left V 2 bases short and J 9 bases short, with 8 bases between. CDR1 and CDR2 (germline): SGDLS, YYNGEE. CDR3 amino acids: CASSVDLRELFF. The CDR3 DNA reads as TGTGCCAGCAGCGTTGACCTCCGGGAGCTGTTTTTT.

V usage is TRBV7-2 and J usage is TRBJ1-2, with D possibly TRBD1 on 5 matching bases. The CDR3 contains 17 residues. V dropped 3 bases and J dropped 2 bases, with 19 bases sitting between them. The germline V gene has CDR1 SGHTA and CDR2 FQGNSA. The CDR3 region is CASSFQAAGGINYGYTF. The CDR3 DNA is TGTGCCAGCAGCTTCCAAGCAGCCGGGGGTATCAACTATGGCTACACCTTC.

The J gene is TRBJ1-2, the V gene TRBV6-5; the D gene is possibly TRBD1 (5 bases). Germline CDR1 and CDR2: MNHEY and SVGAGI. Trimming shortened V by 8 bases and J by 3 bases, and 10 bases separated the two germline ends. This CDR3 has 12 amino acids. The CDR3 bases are TGTGCCAGCGGGGACCGCTACTATGGCTACACCTTC. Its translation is CASGDRYYGYTF.

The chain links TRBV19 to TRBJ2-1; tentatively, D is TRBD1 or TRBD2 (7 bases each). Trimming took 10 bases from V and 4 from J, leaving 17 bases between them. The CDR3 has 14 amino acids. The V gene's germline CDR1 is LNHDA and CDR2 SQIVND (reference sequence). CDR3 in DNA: TGTGCCACTCTACCCAGGGGGGGGTACAATGAGCAGTTCTTC. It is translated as CATLPRGGYNEQFF.

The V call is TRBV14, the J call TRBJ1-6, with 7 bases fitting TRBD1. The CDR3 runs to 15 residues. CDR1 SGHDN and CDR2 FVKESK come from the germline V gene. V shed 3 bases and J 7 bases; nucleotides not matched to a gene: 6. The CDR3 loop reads CASSQATGHNSPLHF. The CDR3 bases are TGTGCCAGCAGCCAGGCGACAGGGCACAATTCACCCCTCCACTTT.

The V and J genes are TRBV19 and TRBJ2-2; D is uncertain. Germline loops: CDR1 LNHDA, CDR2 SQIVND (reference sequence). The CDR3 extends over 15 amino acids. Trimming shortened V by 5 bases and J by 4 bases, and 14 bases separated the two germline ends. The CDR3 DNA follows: TGTGCCAGTAGTGAGTCCAAGGTCCCCACCGGGGAGCTGTTTTTT. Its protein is CASSESKVPTGELFF.

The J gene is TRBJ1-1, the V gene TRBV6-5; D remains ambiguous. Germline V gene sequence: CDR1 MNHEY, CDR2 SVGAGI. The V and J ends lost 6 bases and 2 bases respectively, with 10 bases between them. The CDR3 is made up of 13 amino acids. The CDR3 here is CASRIQVNTEAFF. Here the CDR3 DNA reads TGTGCCAGCAGAATACAAGTAAACACTGAAGCTTTCTTT.

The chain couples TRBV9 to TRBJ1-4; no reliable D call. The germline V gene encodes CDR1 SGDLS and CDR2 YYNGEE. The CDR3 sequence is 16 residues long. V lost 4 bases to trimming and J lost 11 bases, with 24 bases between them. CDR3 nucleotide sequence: TGTGCCAGCAGCCCCCATGTGAGTGAAATGAGCGGGAAACTGTTTTTT. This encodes CASSPHVSEMSGKLFF.

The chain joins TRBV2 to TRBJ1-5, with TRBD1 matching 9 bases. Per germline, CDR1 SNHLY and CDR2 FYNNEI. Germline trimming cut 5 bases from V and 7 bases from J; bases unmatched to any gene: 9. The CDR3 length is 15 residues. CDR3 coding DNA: TGTGCCAGCAGTAATACAGGGGGCGCGGTCCAGCCCCAGCATTTT. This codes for CASSNTGGAVQPQHF. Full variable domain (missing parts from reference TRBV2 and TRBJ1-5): EPEVTQTPSHQVTQMGQEVILRCVPISNHLYFYWYRQILGQKVEFLVSFYNNEISEKSEIFDDQFSVERPDGSNFTLKIRSTKLEDSAMYFCASSNTGGAVQPQHFGDGTRLSIL.

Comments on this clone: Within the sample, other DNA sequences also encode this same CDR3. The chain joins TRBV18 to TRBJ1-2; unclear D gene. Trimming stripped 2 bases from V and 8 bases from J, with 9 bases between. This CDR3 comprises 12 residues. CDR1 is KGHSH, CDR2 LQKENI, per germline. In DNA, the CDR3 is TGTGCCAGCTCACCAGAGGCGGAAGGCTACACCTTC. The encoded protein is CASSPEAEGYTF.

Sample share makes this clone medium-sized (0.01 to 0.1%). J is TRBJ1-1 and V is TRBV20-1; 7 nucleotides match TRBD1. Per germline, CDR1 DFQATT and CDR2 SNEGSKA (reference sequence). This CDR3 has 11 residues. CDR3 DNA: TGCAGCTCGGGACAGATGATTGAAGCTTTCTTT. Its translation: CSSGQMIEAFF.

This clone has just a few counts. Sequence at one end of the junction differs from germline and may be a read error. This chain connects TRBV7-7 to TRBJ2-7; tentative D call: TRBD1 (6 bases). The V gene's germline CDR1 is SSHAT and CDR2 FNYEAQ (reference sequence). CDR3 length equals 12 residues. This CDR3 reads CASSSEQGAQYF. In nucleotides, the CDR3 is TGTGCTAGCAGCTCGGAACAGGGTGCGCAGTACTTC.

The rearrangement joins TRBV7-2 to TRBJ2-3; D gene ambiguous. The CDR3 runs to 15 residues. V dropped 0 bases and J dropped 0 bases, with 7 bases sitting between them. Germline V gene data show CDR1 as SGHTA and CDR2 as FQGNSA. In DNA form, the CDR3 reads TGTGCCAGCAGCTTAGCGGGAACTAGCACAGATACGCAGTATTTT. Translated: CASSLAGTSTDTQYF.

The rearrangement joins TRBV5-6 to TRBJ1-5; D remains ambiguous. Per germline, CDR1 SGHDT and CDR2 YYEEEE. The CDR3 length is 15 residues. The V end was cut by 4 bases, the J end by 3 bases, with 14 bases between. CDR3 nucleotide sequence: TGTGCCAGCAGCCAGCTGCAGTTGAACAATCAGCCCCAGCATTTT. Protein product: CASSQLQLNNQPQHF.

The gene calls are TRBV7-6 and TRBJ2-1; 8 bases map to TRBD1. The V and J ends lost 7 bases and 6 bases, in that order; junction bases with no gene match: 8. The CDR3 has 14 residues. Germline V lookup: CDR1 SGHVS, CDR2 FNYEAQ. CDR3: CASTRTGLGNEQFF. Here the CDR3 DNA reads TGTGCCAGCACCCGGACAGGGTTGGGCAATGAGCAGTTCTTC.

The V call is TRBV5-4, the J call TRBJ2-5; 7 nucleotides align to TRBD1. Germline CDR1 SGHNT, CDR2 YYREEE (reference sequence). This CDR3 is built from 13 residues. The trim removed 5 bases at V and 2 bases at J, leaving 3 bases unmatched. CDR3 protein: CASRRDSQETQYF. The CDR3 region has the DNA TGTGCCAGCAGACGGGACAGTCAAGAGACCCAGTACTTC.

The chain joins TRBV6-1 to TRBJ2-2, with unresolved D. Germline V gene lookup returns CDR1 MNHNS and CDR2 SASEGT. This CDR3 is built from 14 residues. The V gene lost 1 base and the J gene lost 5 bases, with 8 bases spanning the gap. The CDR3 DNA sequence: TGTGCCAGCAGTGAAGGGGCAATTACCGGGGAGCTGTTTTTT. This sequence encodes CASSEGAITGELFF.

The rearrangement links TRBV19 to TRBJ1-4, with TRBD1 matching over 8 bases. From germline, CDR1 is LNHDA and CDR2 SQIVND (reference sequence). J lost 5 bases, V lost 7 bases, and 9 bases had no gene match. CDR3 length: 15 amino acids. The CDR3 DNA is TGTGCCAGTAACAAGGCAGGGGGCACGAATGAAAAACTGTTTTTT. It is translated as CASNKAGGTNEKLFF.

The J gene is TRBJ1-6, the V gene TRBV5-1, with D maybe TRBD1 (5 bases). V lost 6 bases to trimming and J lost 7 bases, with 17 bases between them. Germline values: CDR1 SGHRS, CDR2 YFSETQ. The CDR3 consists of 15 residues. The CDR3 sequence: CASTEIDRSNSPLHF. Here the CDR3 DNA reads TGCGCCAGCACCGAAATTGACAGAAGCAATTCACCCCTCCACTTT.